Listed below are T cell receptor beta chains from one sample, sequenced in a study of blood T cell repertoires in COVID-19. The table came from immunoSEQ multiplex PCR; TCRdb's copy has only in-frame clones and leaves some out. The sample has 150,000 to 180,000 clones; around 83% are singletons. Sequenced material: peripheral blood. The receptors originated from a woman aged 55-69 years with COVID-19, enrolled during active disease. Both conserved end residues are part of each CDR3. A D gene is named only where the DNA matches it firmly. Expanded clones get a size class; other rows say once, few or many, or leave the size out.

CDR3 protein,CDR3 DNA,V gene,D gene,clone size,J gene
CAWNKQGPQKWNTEAFF,TGTGCCTGGAATAAACAGGGCCCCCAAAAGTGGAACACTGAAGCTTTCTTT,TRBV30,NA,few,TRBJ1-1
CASSPIGLGTGYYGYTF,TGTGCCAGCAGCCCCATCGGCCTAGGGACAGGGTACTATGGCTACACCTTC,TRBV7-8,TRBD1,NA,TRBJ1-2
CASSPGLWEGTEAFF,TGTGCCAGCTCCCCCGGACTCTGGGAGGGGACTGAAGCTTTCTTT,TRBV18,NA,NA,TRBJ1-1
CASSIGQERAQPQHF,TGTGCCAGTAGTATCGGACAGGAACGCGCTCAGCCCCAGCATTTT,TRBV19,TRBD1,NA,TRBJ1-5
CASSLAGAITNEKLFF,TGCGCCAGCAGCTTGGCAGGGGCGATCACTAATGAAAAACTGTTTTTT,TRBV5-1,NA,NA,TRBJ1-4
CASSQRTVEQPQHF,TGTGCCAGCAGTCAGAGGACAGTGGAGCAGCCCCAGCATTTT,TRBV6-6,NA,few,TRBJ1-5
CASSLGQKTSNEQFF,TGTGCCAGCAGTTTGGGGCAGAAAACGAGCAATGAGCAGTTCTTC,TRBV6-5,NA,NA,TRBJ2-1
CASRAGQSGEKLFF,TGTGCCAGCAGGGCGGGACAGTCGGGGGAAAAACTGTTTTTT,TRBV2,TRBD1,NA,TRBJ1-4
CASSPYRGGGANVLTF,TGTGCCAGCAGCCCGTACAGGGGCGGTGGGGCCAACGTCCTGACTTTC,TRBV5-8,TRBD1,NA,TRBJ2-6
CASSIGGRETQYF,TGTGCCAGTAGTATCGGGGGAAGGGAGACCCAGTACTTC,TRBV19,NA,NA,TRBJ2-5
CASGLTTGASGGYTF,TGTGCTAGTGGTTTGACCACAGGGGCCTCCGGCGGCTACACCTTC,TRBV12-5,TRBD1,NA,TRBJ1-2